These 2 T cell receptor beta chains were all obtained from the same sample, sequenced in a study of blood T cell repertoires in COVID-19 (dated by TCRdb to between 2020 and 2021). Receptors were amplified or captured by the immunoSEQ multiplex PCR assay. TCRdb took this table from immuneACCESS and kept in-frame rearrangements with V and J called. Such tables lack part of the clones; where checked against another copy, unresolved V genes explain under half of the gap, and the rest is unexplained. The sample contains around 300,000 clones, 80% to 95% of them found a single time. The ten largest clonotypes hold 0.95% to 1.2% of the sample. Sequencing input: PBMCs or T cells enriched from blood (not recorded which). The receptors stem from a woman in her 30s who had recovered from COVID-19.

V gene TRBV6-2 or TRBV6-3 combines with J gene TRBJ2-1; TRBD2 matches at 15 bases. The CDR3 sequence is 15 residues long. Germline V lookup: CDR1 MNHEY, CDR2 SVGEGT. The V gene end was trimmed by 2 bases and the J gene end by 10 bases; junction bases not matched to a gene: 3. CDR3 nucleotides: TGTGCCAGCAGTTACCGGGGACTAGCGGGAGGAGAGCAGTTCTTC. Translated, it gives CASSYRGLAGGEQFF.

This rearrangement joins TRBV5-6 to TRBJ2-7, with 8 bases aligning to TRBD2. CDR1 SGHDT and CDR2 YYEEEE come from the germline V gene. The CDR3 sequence is 15 residues long. The V gene end was trimmed by 5 bases and the J gene end by 4 bases; junction bases not matched to a gene: 11. The CDR3 sequence is CASSHPGGGPYEQYF. CDR3 bases: TGTGCCAGCAGTCACCCGGGGGGGGGCCCATACGAGCAGTACTTC.